Below, 5 T cell receptor beta chains from the same sample are listed, as sequenced in a study of blood T cell repertoires in COVID-19. TCRdb's copy holds only in-frame clones and misses some; the assay was immunoSEQ multiplex PCR. The repertoire holds some 110,000 clones, with less than 90% as singletons. Input material: peripheral blood. The receptor set was obtained from a man aged 70-80 years who had recovered from COVID-19.

This clone has a single count. V gene TRBV4-1 combines with J gene TRBJ1-1; D gene ambiguous. The CDR3 runs 14 residues. CDR1 and CDR2 (germline): MGHRA, YSYEKL. Trimming removed 4 bases from V and 1 base from J, with 10 bases in between. This chain's CDR3 is CASSPINRNTEAFF. The CDR3 coding sequence is TGCGCCAGCAGCCCTATTAACAGGAACACTGAAGCTTTCTTT.

The chain uses TRBV4-2 and TRBJ2-3; D gene ambiguous. The germline V gene encodes CDR1 LGHNA and CDR2 YNFKEQ. With 0 bases removed from V and 3 bases from J, the gap between germline ends came to 10 bases. This CDR3 region has 15 residues. CDR3 amino acids: CASSQEPERTDTQYF. For the CDR3, the DNA is TGTGCCAGCAGCCAAGAGCCCGAGAGGACAGATACGCAGTATTTT.

This clone came up once. The rearrangement links TRBV6-2 or TRBV6-3 to TRBJ2-2; D possibly corresponds to TRBD2 (6 bases). V lost 6 bases to trimming and J lost 2 bases, with 19 bases between them. This CDR3 spans 17 amino acids. The germline gives CDR1 MNHEY, CDR2 SVGEGT. The CDR3 DNA reads as TGTGCCAGCAGCCTACCCTTTGGGGGGAGAAACACCGGGGAGCTGTTTTTT. It yields the protein CASSLPFGGRNTGELFF.

The V and J genes are TRBV6-1 and TRBJ1-3; D might be TRBD1 (6 bases). The CDR3 is 15 amino acids. V gave up 3 bases and J gave up 8 bases, with 17 bases separating them. Germline CDR1 reads MNHNS; CDR2 reads SASEGT. The CDR3 DNA follows: TGTGCCAGCAGTGAGCGGGGGCAACCAGGGGACACCATATATTTT. Translated, it gives CASSERGQPGDTIYF.

With respect to this clone: A much larger clone lies a single base off, so this may be a read error. V gene TRBV2 combines with J gene TRBJ2-7, with no clear D. This CDR3 has 12 residues. Germline V gene data show CDR1 as SNHLY and CDR2 as FYNNEI. Trimming took 2 bases from V and 3 from J, leaving 5 bases between them. CDR3 loop: CASSETGYEQYF. The CDR3 nucleotides are TGTGCCAGCAGTGAAACGGGCTACGAGCAGTACTTC.